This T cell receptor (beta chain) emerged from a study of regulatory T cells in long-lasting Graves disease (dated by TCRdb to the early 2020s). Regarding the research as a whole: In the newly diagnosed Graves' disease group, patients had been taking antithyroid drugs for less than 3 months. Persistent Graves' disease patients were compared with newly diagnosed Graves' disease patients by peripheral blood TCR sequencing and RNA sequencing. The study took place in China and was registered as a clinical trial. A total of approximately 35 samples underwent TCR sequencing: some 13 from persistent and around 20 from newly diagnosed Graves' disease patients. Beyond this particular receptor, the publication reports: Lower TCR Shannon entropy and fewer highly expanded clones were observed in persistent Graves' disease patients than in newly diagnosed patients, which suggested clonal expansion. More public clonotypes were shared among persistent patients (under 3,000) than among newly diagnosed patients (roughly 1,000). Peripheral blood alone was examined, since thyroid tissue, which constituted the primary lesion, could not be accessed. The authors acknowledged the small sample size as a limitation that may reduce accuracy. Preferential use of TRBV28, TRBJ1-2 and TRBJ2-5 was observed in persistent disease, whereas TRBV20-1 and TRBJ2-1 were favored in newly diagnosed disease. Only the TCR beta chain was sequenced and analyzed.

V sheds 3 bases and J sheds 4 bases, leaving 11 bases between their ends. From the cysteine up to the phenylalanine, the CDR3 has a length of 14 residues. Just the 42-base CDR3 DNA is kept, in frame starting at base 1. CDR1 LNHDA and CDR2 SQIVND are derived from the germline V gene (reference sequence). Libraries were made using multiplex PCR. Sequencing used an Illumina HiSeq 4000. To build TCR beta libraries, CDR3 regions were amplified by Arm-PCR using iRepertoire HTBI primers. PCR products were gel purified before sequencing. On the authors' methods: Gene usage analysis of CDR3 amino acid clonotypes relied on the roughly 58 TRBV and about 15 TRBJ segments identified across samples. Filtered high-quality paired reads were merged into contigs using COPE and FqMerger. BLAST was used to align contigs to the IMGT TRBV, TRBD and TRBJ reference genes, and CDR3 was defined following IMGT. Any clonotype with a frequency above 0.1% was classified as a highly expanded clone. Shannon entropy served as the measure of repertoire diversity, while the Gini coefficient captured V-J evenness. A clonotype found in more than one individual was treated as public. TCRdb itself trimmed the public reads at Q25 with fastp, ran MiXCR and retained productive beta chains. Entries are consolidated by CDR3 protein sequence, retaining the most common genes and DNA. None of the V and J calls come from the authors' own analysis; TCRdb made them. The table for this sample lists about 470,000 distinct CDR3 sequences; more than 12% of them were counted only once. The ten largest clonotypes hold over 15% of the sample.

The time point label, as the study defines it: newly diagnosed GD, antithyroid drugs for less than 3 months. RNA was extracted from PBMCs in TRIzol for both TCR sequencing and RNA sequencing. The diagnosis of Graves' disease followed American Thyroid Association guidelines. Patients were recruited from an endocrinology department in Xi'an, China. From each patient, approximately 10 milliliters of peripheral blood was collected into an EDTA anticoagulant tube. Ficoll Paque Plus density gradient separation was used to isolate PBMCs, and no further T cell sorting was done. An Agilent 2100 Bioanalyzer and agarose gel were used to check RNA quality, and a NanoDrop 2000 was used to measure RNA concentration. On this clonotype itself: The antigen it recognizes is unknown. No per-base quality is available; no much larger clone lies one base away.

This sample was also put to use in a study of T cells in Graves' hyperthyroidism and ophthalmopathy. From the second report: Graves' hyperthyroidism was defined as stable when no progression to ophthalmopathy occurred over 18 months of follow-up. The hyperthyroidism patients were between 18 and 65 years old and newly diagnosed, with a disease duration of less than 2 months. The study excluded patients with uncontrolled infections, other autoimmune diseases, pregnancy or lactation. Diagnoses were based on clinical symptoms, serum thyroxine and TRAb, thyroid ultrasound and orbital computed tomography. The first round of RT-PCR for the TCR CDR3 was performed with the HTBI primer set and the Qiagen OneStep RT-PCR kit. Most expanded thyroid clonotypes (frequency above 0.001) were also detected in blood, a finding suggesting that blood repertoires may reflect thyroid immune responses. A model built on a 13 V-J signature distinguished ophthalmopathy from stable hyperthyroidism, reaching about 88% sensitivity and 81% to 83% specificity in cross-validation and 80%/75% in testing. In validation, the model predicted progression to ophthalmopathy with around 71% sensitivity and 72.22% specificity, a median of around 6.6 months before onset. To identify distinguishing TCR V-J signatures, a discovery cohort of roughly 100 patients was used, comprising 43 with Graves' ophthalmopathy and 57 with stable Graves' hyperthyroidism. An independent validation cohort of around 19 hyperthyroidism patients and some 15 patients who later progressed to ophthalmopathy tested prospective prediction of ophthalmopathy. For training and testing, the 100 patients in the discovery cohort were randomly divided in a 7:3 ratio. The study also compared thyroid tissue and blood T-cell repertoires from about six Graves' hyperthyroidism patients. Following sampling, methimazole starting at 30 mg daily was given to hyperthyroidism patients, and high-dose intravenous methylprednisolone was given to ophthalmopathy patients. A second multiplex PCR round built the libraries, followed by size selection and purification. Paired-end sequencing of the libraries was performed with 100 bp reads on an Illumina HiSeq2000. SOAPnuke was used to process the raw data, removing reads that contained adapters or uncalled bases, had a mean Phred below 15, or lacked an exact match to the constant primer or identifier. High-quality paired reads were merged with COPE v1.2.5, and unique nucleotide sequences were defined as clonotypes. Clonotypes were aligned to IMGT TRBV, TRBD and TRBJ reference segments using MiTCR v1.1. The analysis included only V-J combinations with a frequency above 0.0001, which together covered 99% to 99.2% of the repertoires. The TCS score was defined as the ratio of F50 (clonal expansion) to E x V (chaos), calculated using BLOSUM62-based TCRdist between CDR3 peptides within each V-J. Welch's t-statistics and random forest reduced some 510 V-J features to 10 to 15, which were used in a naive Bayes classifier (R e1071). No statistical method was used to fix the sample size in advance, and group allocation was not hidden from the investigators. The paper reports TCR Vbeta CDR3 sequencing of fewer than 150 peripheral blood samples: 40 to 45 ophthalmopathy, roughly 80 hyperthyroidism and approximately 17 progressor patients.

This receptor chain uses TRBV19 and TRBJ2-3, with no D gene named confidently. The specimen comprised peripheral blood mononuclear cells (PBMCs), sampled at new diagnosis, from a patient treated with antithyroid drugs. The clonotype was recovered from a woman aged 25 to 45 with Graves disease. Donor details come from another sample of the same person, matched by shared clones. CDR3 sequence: CASSIAASADTQYF. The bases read TGTGCCAGTAGTATCGCAGCTTCGGCAGATACGCAGTATTTT.